The 13 T cell receptor beta chains below all came from one sample that was sequenced in a study of monozygotic twins with inflammatory bowel disease. TCRdb derives one entry per CDR3 protein from the 5' RACE reads, leaving out DNA. The sample table sets out approximately 200,000 distinct CDR3 sequences. Sequencing was done on a sample of blood. These receptors were obtained from a human donor with ulcerative colitis or Crohn's disease, or a healthy co-twin of an affected twin (not recorded which).

The chain carries TRBV20-1 and TRBJ2-1; the TCRdb call, TRBD2, lacks DNA for checking. CDR1 is DFQATT and CDR2 is SNEGSKA in the germline V gene (reference sequence). The CDR3 has 11 residues. The CDR3 loop is CSALRQREQFF.

J is TRBJ2-3 and V is TRBV20-1; TCRdb's D call of TRBD2 is untestable without DNA. There are 14 residues in the CDR3. Germline assignment: CDR1 DFQATT and CDR2 SNEGSKA (reference sequence). The chain's CDR3 is CSARKRGATDTQYF.

The J gene is TRBJ2-7, the V gene TRBV7-6; without DNA, the TCRdb call of TRBD1 cannot be checked. The germline V gene has CDR1 SGHVS and CDR2 FNYEAQ. This CDR3 region has 12 residues. The CDR3 spells CASSLRAGEQYF.

The chain combines TRBV7-6 with TRBJ2-1; TCRdb calls TRBD2, which cannot be checked without DNA. The CDR3 covers 17 residues. Germline CDR1 is SGHVS and CDR2 is FNYEAQ. The CDR3 loop is CASSLAGEGRFYNEQFF.

The chain combines TRBV6-1 with TRBJ2-7; TCRdb indicates TRBD1, and absent DNA this call remains unverified. The CDR3 is 14 amino acids. Germline lookup yields CDR1 MNHNS and CDR2 SASEGT. The CDR3 sequence is CASSKPGGTYEQYF.

The chain links TRBV5-1 to TRBJ2-1; TCRdb reports TRBD1, a call that lacks DNA to check it against. The CDR3 length is 15 residues. In germline, CDR1 is SGHRS, CDR2 YFSETQ. The CDR3 reads CASSLVARGQNEQFF.

J is TRBJ2-1 and V is TRBV19. This CDR3 comprises 14 residues. CDR1 and CDR2 from the germline V gene are LNHDA and SQIVND (reference sequence). CDR3 region: CASSIQSTLIEQFF.

The V gene is TRBV5-1, the J gene TRBJ2-5. Germline values: CDR1 SGHRS, CDR2 YFSETQ. The CDR3 is 14 residues long. The CDR3 loop reads CASSLGQPRETQYF.

The rearrangement joins TRBV5-1 to TRBJ2-1; the D call from TCRdb, TRBD2, cannot be confirmed without DNA. The CDR3 loop spans 16 amino acids. The germline CDR1 and CDR2 sequences are SGHRS and YFSETQ. The CDR3 loop is CASSLEGAGGRNEQFF.

This chain connects TRBV29-1 to TRBJ2-1; without DNA, the TCRdb call of TRBD1 cannot be checked. The CDR3 covers 13 residues. The germline CDR1 and CDR2 sequences are SQVTM and ANQGSEA. The CDR3 here is CSVTRVAINEQFF.

The J gene is TRBJ2-5, the V gene TRBV5-5. This CDR3 is 13 amino acids long. Germline V gene lookup returns CDR1 SGHKS and CDR2 YYEKEE (reference sequence). The CDR3 sequence is CASSLLGGETQYF.

The chain couples TRBV7-2 to TRBJ1-1. The V gene's germline CDR1 is SGHTA and CDR2 FQGNSA. CDR3 size: 14 residues. The CDR3 sequence is CASSVQGGATEAFF.

CDR3 amino acids: CASSLTVSGANVLTF. The rearrangement uses TRBV7-3 and TRBJ2-6. The CDR3 length is 15 residues. The germline V gene has CDR1 SGHTA and CDR2 FQGTGA.